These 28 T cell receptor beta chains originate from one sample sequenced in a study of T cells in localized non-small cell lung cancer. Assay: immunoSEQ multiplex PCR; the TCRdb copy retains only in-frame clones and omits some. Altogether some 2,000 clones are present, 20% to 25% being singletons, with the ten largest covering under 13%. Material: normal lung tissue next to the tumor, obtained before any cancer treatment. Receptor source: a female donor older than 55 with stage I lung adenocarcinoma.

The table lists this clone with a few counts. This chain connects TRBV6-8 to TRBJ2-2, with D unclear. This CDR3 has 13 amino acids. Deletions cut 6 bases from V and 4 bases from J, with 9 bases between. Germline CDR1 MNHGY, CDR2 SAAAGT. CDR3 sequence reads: CASRVQSTGELFF. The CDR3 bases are TGTGCCAGCAGGGTACAGAGCACCGGGGAGCTGTTTTTT.

CDR3 residues: CASSLLGSGANVLTF. The CDR3 DNA is TGTGCCAGCAGCTTACTAGGGTCTGGGGCCAACGTCCTGACTTTC. This chain links TRBV11-3 with TRBJ2-6; D is unclear. The germline V gene has CDR1 SGHNT and CDR2 YENEEA. This CDR3 spans 15 amino acids. V lost 2 bases, J lost 1 base, and 6 bases lay in between.

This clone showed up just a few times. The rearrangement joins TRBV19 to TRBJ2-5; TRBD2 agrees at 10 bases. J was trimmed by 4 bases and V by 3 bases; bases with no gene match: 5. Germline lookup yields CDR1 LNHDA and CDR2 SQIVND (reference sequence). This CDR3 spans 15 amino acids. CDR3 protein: CASSIGLAVGETQYF. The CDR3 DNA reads TGTGCCAGTAGTATCGGACTAGCGGTGGGAGAGACCCAGTACTTC. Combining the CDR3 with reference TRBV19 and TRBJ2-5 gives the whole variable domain DGGITQSPKYLFRKEGQNVTLSCEQNLNHDAMYWYRQDPGQGLRLIYYSQIVNDFQKGDIAEGYSVSREKKESFPLTVTSAQKNPTAFYLCASSIGLAVGETQYFGPGTRLLVL.

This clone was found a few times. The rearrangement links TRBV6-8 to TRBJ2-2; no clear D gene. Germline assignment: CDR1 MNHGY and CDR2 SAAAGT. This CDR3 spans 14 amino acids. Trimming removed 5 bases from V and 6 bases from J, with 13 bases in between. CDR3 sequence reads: CASSHDRTSGELFF. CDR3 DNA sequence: TGTGCCAGCAGTCACGATCGGACGTCCGGGGAGCTGTTTTTT.

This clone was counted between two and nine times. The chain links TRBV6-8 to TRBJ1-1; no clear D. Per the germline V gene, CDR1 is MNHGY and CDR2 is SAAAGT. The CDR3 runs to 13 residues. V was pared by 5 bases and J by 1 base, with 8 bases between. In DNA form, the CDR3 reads TGTGCCAGCAGTCAACAGAAGAACACTGAAGCTTTCTTT. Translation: CASSQQKNTEAFF.

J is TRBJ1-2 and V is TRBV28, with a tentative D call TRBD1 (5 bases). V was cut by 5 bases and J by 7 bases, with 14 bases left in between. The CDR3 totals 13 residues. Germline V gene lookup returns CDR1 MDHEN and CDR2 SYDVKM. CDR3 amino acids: CASSKTGGSGYTF. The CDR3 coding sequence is TGTGCCAGCAGTAAGACCGGGGGTAGTGGCTACACCTTC.

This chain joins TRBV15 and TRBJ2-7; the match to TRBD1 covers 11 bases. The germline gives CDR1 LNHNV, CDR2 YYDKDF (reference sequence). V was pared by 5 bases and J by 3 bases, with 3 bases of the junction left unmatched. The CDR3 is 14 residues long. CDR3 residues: CATSRGTGGYEQYF. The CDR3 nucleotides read TGTGCCACCAGCCGCGGGACAGGGGGCTACGAGCAGTACTTC.

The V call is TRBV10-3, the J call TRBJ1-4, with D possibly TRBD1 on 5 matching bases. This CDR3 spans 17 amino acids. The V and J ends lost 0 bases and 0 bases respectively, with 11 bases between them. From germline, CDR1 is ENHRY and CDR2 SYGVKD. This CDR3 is CAISESFRGSTNEKLFF. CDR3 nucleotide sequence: TGTGCCATCAGTGAGTCTTTCCGGGGGTCAACTAATGAAAAACTGTTTTTT.

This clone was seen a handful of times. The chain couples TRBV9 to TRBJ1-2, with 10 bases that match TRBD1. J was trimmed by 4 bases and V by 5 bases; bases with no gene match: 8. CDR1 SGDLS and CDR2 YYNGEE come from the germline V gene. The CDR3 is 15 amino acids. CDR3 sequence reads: CASRAGTGVAYGYTF. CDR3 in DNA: TGTGCCAGCAGGGCCGGGACAGGGGTGGCCTATGGCTACACCTTC.

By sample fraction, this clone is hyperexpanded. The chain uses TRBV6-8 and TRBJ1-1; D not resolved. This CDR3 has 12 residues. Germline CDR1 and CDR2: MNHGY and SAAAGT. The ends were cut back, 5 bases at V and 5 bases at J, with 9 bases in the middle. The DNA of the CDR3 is TGTGCCAGCAGTACTTTCGGTACTGAAGCTTTCTTT. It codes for CASSTFGTEAFF.

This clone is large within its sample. CDR3 in amino acids: CASSVGGDSEAFF. The CDR3 nucleotides read TGTGCCAGCAGCGTAGGCGGGGACTCTGAAGCTTTCTTT. This chain links TRBV9 with TRBJ1-1; TRBD1 might be the D (5 bases). V lost 0 bases and J 6 bases, leaving 9 bases between the germline ends. The CDR3 has 13 residues. CDR1 and CDR2 from the germline V gene are SGDLS and YYNGEE.

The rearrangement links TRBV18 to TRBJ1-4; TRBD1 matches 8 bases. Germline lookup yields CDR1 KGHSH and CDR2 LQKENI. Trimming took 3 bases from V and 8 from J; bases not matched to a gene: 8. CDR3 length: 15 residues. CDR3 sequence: CASSPSRTGQEKLFF. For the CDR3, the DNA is TGTGCCAGCTCACCTTCCAGGACAGGGCAAGAAAAACTGTTTTTT. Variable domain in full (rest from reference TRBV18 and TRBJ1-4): NAGVMQNPRHLVRRRGQEARLRCSPMKGHSHVYWYRQLPEEGLKFMVYLQKENIIDESGMPKERFSAEFPKEGPSILRIQQVVRGDSAAYFCASSPSRTGQEKLFFGSGTQLSVL.

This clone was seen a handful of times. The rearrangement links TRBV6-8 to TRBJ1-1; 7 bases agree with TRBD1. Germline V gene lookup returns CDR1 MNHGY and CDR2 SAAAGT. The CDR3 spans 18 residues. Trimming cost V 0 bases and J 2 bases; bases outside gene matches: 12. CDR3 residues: CASSYSRTRDRPNTEAFF. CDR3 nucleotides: TGTGCCAGCAGTTACTCGAGGACCCGGGACAGACCAAACACTGAAGCTTTCTTT.

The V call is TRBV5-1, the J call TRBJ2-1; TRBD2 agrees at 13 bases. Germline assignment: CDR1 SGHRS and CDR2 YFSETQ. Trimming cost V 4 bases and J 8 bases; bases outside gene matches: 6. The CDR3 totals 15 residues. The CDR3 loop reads CASSVGGLAGDEQFF. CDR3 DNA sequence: TGCGCCAGCAGCGTGGGCGGACTAGCGGGAGATGAGCAGTTCTTC.

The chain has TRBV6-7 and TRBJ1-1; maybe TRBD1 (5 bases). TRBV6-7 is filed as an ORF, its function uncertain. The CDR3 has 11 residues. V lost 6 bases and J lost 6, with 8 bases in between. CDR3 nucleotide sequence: TGTGCCAGCAGCCAGGGTGCTGAAGCTTTCTTT. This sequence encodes CASSQGAEAFF.

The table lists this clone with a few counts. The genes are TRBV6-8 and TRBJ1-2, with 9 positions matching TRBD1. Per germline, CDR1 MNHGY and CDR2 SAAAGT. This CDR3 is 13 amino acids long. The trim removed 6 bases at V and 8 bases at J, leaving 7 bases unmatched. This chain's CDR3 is CASRGTGGRGYTF. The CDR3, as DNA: TGTGCCAGCAGGGGTACAGGGGGCCGGGGCTACACCTTC.

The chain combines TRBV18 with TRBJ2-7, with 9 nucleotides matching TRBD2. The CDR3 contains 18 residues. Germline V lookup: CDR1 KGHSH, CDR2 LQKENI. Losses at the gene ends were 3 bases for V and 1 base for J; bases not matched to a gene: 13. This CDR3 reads CASSPPGKVAGVSYEQYF. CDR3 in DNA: TGTGCCAGCTCACCGCCCGGGAAGGTAGCGGGAGTTTCCTACGAGCAGTACTTC.

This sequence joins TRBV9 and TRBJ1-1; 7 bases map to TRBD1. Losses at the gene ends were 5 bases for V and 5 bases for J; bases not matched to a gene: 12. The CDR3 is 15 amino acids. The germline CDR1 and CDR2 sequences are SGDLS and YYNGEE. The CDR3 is CASRRERDRATEAFF. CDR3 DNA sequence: TGTGCCAGCAGAAGAGAAAGAGACAGGGCGACTGAAGCTTTCTTT. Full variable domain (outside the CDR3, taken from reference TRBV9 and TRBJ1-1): DSGVTQTPKHLITATGQRVTLRCSPRSGDLSVYWYQQSLDQGLQFLIQYYNGEERAKGNILERFSAQQFPDLHSELNLSSLELGDSALYFCASRRERDRATEAFFGQGTRLTVV.

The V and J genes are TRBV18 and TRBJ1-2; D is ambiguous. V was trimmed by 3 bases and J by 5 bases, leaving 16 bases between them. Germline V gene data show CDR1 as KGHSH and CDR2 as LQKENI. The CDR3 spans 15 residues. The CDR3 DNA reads TGTGCCAGCTCACCCCCGGGCCGGATCGGATATGGCTACACCTTC. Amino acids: CASSPPGRIGYGYTF.

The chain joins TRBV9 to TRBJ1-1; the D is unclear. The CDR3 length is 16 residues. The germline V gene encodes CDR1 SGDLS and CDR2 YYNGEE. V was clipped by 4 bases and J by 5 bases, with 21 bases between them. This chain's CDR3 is CASSPEILYEWTEAFF. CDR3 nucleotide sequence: TGTGCCAGCAGCCCCGAGATCCTGTACGAGTGGACTGAAGCTTTCTTT.

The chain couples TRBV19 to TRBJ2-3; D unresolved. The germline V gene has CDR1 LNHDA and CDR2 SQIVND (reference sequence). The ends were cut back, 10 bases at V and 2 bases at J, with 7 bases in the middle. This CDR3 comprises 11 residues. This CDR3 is CATKNTDTQYF. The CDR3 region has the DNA TGTGCCACTAAAAACACAGATACGCAGTATTTT.

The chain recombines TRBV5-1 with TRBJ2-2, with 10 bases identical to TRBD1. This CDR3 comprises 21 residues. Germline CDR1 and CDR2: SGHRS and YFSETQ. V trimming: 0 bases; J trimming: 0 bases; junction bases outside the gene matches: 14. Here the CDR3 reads CASSLELRDRGNRANTGELFF. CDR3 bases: TGCGCCAGCAGCTTGGAACTCAGGGACAGGGGTAACCGAGCGAACACCGGGGAGCTGTTTTTT.

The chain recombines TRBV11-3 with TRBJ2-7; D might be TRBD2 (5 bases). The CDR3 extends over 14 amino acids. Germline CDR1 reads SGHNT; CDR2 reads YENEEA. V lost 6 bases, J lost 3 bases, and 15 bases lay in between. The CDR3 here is CASSYSGVNYEQYF. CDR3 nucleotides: TGTGCCAGCAGTTACTCCGGGGTCAACTACGAGCAGTACTTC.

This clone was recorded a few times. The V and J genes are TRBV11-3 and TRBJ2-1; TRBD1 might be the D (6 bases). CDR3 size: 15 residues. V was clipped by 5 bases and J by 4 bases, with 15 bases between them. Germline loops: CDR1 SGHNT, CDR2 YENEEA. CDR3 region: CASSRTDRVYNEQFF. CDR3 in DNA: TGTGCCAGCAGCCGGACAGACAGAGTATACAATGAGCAGTTCTTC.

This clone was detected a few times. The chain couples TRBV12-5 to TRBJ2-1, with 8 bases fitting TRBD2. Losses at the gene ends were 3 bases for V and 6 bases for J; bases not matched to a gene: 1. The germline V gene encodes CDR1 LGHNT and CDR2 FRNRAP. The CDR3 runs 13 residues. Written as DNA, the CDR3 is TGTGCTAGTGGTTTAGCGGGAGTCAATGAGCAGTTCTTC. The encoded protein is CASGLAGVNEQFF.

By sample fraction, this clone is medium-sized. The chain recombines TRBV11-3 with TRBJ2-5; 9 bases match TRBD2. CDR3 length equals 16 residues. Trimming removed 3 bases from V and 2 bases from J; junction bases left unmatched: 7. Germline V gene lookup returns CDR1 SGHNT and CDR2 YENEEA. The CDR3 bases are TGTGCCAGCAGCTTGGGGGCGGGAGGGCTTCAAGAGACCCAGTACTTC. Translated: CASSLGAGGLQETQYF.

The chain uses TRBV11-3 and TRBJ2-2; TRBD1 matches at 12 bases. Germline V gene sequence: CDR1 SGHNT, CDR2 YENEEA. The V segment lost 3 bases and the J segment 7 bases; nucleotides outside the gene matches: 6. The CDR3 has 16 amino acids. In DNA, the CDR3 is TGTGCCAGCAGCTTGGGGACAGGGGGCGTTAGCGGGGAGCTGTTTTTT. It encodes CASSLGTGGVSGELFF.

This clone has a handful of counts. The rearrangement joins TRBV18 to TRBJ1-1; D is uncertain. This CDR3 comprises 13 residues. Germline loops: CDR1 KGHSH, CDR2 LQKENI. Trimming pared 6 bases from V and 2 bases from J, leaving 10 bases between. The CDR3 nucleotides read TGTGCCAGCTCGACCGGGCCAAACACTGAAGCTTTCTTT. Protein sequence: CASSTGPNTEAFF.